The clone carrying this TCR beta chain turned up a few times. The source of the sample is a study of blood T cell repertoires in COVID-19. At the level of the study: T cells, B-cell-depleted T cells, or PBMCs provided the cDNA or gDNA that served as material.

The table came from immunoSEQ multiplex PCR; TCRdb's copy has only in-frame clones and leaves some out. The repertoire holds about 210,000 clones, roughly nine tenths seen once, with 0.72% in the top ten. The CDR3 consists of 12 residues. In germline, CDR1 is LGHNA, CDR2 YSLEER. V was pared by 2 bases and J by 3 bases, with 2 bases between. The receptor was isolated from a man aged 40-50 years with acute or convalescent COVID-19. The rearrangement joins TRBV4-3 to TRBJ2-1; D is unclear. Sequenced sample: peripheral blood. The CDR3 protein is CASSQYYNEQFF. Here the CDR3 DNA reads TGCGCCAGCAGCCAATACTACAATGAGCAGTTCTTC.